Sequencing of this TCR beta chain was carried out in a study of blood T cell repertoires in COVID-19. For the study at large: Both acute and convalescent COVID-19 samples were obtained from the United States, Italy and Spain. In each case, the material was cDNA or gDNA derived from T cells, B-cell-depleted T cells, or PBMCs.

Trimming stripped 6 bases from V and 5 bases from J, with 11 bases between. CDR1 LNHDA and CDR2 SQIVND come from the germline V gene (reference sequence). CDR3 length equals 13 residues. TCRdb keeps only in-frame clones here, not all; method: immunoSEQ multiplex PCR. Here the sample spans about 33,000 clones, about 79% being singletons. The chain couples TRBV19 to TRBJ1-5, with no clear D. What was sequenced was peripheral blood. This receptor was identified in a human donor in a cohort sampled during active COVID-19. The CDR3 DNA is TGTGCCAGTAGGCCGGGAGGGTATCAGCCCCAGCATTTT. It translates to CASRPGGYQPQHF.